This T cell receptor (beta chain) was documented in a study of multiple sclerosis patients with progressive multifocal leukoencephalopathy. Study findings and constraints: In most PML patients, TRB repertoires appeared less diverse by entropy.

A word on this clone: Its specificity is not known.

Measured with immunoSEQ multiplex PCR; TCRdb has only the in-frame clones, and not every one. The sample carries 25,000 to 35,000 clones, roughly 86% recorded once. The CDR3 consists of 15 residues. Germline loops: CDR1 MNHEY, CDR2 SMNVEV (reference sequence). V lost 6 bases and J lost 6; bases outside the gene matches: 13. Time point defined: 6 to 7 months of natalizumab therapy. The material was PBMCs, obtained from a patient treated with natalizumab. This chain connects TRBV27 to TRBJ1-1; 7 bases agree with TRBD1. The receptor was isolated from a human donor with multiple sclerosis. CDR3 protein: CASSEHRQGGSEAFF. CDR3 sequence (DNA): TGTGCCAGCAGCGAACACCGACAGGGCGGATCTGAAGCTTTCTTT.